Listed below are T cell receptor beta chains from one sample, sequenced in a study of Tregs in tolerant kidney transplant recipients. TCRdb's table, derived via immunoSEQ multiplex PCR, lists solely in-frame clones and lacks some. The profile shows about 77,000 clones, nearly 98% of them singletons. This sample comprised CD4+ T cells from blood, obtained before the transplant. These receptors were taken from a human donor who received a combined kidney and bone marrow transplant. The CDR3 runs from the conserved cysteine through the conserved F or W. D genes are given only for firm matches. Where a row states a size, it is once, few, many or the class of an expanded clone; other rows omit it.

j_gene | abundance | v_gene | d_gene | CDR3aa | CDR3nt
TRBJ1-1 | . | TRBV6-1 | TRBD1 | CASSERGQINTEAFF | TGTGCCAGCAGTGAACGGGGACAGATAAACACTGAAGCTTTCTTT
TRBJ2-5 | . | TRBV10-3 | . | CATSGHTQETQYF | TGTGCCACCTCGGGACATACCCAAGAGACCCAGTACTTC
TRBJ1-1 | . | TRBV5-1 | . | CASSLTSGRNTEAFF | TGCGCCAGCAGCTTGACAAGTGGCAGGAACACTGAAGCTTTCTTT
TRBJ2-1 | . | TRBV4-2 | . | CASSQDPLGGGGRYNEQFF | TGTGCCAGCAGCCAGGACCCCCTAGGCGGAGGGGGCAGGTACAATGAGCAGTTCTTC
TRBJ1-2 | once | TRBV5-1 | TRBD1 | CASSLADRGYGYTF | TGCGCCAGCAGCTTGGCGGACAGGGGCTATGGCTACACCTTC
TRBJ2-1 | . | TRBV5-1 | . | CASSLMGLLAYNEQFF | TGCGCCAGCAGCTTGATGGGACTGCTCGCCTACAATGAGCAGTTCTTC
TRBJ2-5 | . | TRBV7-9 | . | CASSLGVSKLETQYF | TGTGCCAGCAGCTTAGGTGTTAGCAAATTAGAGACCCAGTACTTC
TRBJ2-7 | once | TRBV18 | . | CASSPSQGLGNEQYF | TGTGCCAGCTCACCATCACAGGGATTGGGAAACGAGCAGTACTTC
TRBJ2-7 | . | TRBV6-6 | TRBD2 | CASSTGLGYEQYF | TGTGCCAGCAGCACGGGACTAGGCTACGAGCAGTACTTC
TRBJ1-2 | few | TRBV6-1 | . | CASANYGYTF | TGTGCCAGTGCGAACTATGGCTACACCTTC
TRBJ1-5 | . | TRBV30 | . | CAWSVEGRSNQPQHF | TGTGCCTGGAGTGTCGAGGGGAGGAGCAATCAGCCCCAGCATTTT
TRBJ2-7 | once | TRBV4-2 | . | CASSQDFEAGVVGAGYEQYF | TGTGCCAGCAGCCAAGATTTTGAGGCGGGTGTGGTGGGGGCAGGCTACGAGCAGTACTTC
TRBJ2-1 | . | TRBV11-2 | TRBD1 | CASSPWGRGRNEQFF | TGTGCCAGCAGCCCCTGGGGAAGGGGGCGGAATGAGCAGTTCTTC
TRBJ2-7 | . | TRBV5-1 | . | CASSPFEGLYEQYF | TGCGCCAGCAGCCCCTTCGAGGGCCTCTACGAGCAGTACTTC
TRBJ1-5 | . | TRBV29-1 | . | CSVVLGPGQPQHF | TGCAGCGTTGTACTGGGTCCCGGGCAGCCCCAGCATTTT
TRBJ2-2 | . | TRBV6-5 | TRBD1 | CASTRQGNTGELFF | TGTGCCAGCACCCGACAGGGGAACACCGGGGAGCTGTTTTTT
TRBJ2-1 | once | TRBV6-5 | . | CASSYGLVGGQQFF | TGTGCCAGCAGTTACGGCCTAGTAGGGGGTCAGCAGTTCTTC
TRBJ2-7 | . | TRBV29-1 | . | CSVGTPTAGSYEQYF | TGCAGCGTTGGAACCCCCACAGCAGGGTCCTACGAGCAGTACTTC
TRBJ2-7 | . | TRBV27 | TRBD2 | CASSKHGGLGAGEQYF | TGTGCCAGCAGCAAACACGGGGGACTAGGGGCTGGCGAGCAGTACTTC
TRBJ2-2 | . | TRBV27 | . | CASSLENANTGELFF | TGTGCCAGCAGTCTTGAGAACGCTAACACCGGGGAGCTGTTTTTT
TRBJ1-3 | . | TRBV13 | . | CASSWASGASSGNTIYF | TGTGCCAGCAGCTGGGCCTCTGGGGCCAGCTCCGGAAACACCATATATTTT
TRBJ1-1 | . | TRBV19 | . | CASSMSGGVNTEAFF | TGTGCCAGTAGTATGAGTGGAGGCGTGAACACTGAAGCTTTCTTT
TRBJ1-1 | once | TRBV5-4 | . | CASSLAPGGGTEAFF | TGTGCCAGCAGCTTGGCTCCGGGGGGCGGCACTGAAGCTTTCTTT
TRBJ2-3 | . | TRBV6-5 | TRBD1 | CASSLTGGTDTQYF | TGTGCCAGCAGTTTAACAGGGGGCACAGATACGCAGTATTTT
TRBJ2-5 | . | TRBV7-9 | . | CASTLQTVQETQYF | TGTGCCAGCACCCTCCAAACGGTTCAAGAGACCCAGTACTTC
TRBJ1-2 | . | TRBV11-2 | . | CASSPGRVSYGYTF | TGTGCCAGCAGCCCAGGCAGGGTTTCATATGGCTACACCTTC
TRBJ1-5 | . | TRBV7-2 | . | CASSLVFPDNQPQHF | TGTGCCAGCAGCTTAGTATTTCCAGACAATCAGCCCCAGCATTTT
TRBJ1-2 | . | TRBV28 | TRBD1 | CASSHRTGTYGYTF | TGTGCCAGCAGCCACCGGACAGGGACCTATGGCTACACCTTC
TRBJ2-1 | once | TRBV2 | TRBD2 | CASHFGGEILGTEQFF | TGTGCCAGCCACTTTGGGGGGGAGATCCTTGGGACTGAGCAGTTCTTC
TRBJ1-3 | . | TRBV9 | . | CASSPAWVKGKDNTIYF | TGTGCCAGCAGCCCCGCGTGGGTCAAGGGGAAGGACAACACCATATATTTT
TRBJ2-5 | . | TRBV7-2 | . | CASSLRAPQETQYF | TGTGCCAGCAGCTTACGCGCGCCTCAAGAGACCCAGTACTTC
TRBJ1-3 | . | TRBV30 | . | CAWSPGNTIYF | TGTGCCTGGAGTCCGGGAAACACCATATATTTT
TRBJ1-5 | . | TRBV2 | . | CASSEVTGSNQPQHF | TGTGCCAGCAGTGAGGTTACGGGAAGCAATCAGCCCCAGCATTTT
TRBJ2-3 | . | TRBV6-4 | TRBD1 | CASSDGDSRTDTQYF | TGTGCCAGCTCCGATGGGGACAGTCGGACAGATACGCAGTATTTT